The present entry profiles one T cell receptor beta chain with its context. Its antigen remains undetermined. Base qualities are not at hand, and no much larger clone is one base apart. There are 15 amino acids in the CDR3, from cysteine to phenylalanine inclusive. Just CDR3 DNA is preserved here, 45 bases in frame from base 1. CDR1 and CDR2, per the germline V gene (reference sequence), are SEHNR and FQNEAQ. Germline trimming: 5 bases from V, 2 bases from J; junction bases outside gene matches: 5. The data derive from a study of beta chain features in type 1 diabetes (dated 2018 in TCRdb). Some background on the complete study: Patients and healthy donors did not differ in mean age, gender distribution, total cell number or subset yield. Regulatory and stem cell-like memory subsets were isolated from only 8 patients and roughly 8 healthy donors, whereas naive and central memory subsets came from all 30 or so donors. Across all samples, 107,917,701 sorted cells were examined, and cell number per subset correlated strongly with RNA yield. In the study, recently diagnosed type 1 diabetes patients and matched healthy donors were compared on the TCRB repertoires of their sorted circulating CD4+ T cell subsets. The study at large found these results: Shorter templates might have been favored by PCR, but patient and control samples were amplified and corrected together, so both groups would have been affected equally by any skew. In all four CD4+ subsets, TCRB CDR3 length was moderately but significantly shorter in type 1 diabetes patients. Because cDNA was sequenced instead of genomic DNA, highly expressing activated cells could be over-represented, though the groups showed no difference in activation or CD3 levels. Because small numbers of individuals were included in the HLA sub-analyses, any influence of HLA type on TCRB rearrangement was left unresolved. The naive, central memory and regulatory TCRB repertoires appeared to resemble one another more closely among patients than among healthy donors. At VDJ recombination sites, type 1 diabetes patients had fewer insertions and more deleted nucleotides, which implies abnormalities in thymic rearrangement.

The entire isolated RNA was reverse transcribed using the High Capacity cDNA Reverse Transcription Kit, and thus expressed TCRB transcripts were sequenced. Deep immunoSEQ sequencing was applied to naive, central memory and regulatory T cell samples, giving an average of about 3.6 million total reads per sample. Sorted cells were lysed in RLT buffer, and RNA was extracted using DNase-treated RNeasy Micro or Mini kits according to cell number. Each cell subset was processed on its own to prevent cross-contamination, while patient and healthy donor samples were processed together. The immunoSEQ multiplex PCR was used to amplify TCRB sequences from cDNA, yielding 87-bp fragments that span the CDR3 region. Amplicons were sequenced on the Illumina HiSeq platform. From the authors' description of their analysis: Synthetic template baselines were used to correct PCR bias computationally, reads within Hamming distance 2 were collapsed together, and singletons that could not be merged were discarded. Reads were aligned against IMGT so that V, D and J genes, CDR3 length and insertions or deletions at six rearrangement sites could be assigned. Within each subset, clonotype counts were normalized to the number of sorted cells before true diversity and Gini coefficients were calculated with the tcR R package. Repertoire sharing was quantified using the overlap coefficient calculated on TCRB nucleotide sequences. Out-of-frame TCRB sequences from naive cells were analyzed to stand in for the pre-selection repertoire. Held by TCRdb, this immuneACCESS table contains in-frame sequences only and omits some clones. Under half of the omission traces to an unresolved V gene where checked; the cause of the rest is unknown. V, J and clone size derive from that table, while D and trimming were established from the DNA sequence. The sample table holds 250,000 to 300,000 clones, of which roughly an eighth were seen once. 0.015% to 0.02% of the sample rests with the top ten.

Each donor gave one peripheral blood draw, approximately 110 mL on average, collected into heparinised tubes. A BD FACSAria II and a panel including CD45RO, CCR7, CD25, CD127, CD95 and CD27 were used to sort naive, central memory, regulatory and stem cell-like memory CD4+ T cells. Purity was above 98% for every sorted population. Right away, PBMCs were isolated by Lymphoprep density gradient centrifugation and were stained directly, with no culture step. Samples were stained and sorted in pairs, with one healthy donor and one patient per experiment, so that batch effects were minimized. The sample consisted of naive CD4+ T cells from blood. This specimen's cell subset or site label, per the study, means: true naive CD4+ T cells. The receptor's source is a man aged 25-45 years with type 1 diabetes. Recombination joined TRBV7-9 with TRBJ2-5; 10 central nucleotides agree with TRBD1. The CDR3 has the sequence CASSQGQGIQETQYF. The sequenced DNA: TGTGCCAGCAGCCAGGGACAGGGGATACAAGAGACCCAGTACTTC.